This T cell receptor (beta chain) was profiled in a study of human T cells and chemical hapten exposure. Trimming pared 7 bases from V and 2 bases from J, leaving 14 bases between. This CDR3 contains 15 residues. TCRdb re-called the RACE reads through MiXCR, storing one row per CDR3 protein. In the table there are 250,000 or so distinct CDR3 sequences, 7.5% to 10% of which are singletons. Regarding time point: pre-sensitization, week 0. Treatment specified: therapeutic diphenylcyclopropenone sensitization with weekly scalp DPC. Here the sequenced sample was whole blood, taken in connection with sensitization to the hapten diphenylcyclopropenone (DPC). The chain joins TRBV12-3 or TRBV12-4 to TRBJ2-2, with a possible D match to TRBD1 (5 bases). This TCR came from a middle-aged woman with alopecia areata. Some clones in this sample may be carry-over from other donors' samples. The CDR3 region is CASNPREINTGELFF. Here the CDR3 DNA reads TGTGCCAGCAACCCCAGGGAAATCAACACCGGGGAGCTGTTTTTT.